This is a list of T cell receptor beta chains from one sample in a study of cytomegalovirus exposure and HLA in healthy donors. TCRdb's copy holds only in-frame clones and misses some; the assay was immunoSEQ multiplex PCR. The sample carries about 140,000 clones, about four fifths recorded once. Material for sequencing was PBMCs. The receptor set was obtained from a woman between 18 and 29 years old in good health and CMV-seropositive. Each CDR3 is given with its conserved first and last residue. D genes are given only for firm matches. Part of the rows lack a size; the others show once, few, many or a class for expanded clones.

CDR3aa,CDR3nt,v_gene,d_gene,abundance,j_gene
CASSDGQENTEAFF,TGTGCCAGCAGTGACGGACAGGAGAACACTGAAGCTTTCTTT,TRBV6-1,TRBD1,.,TRBJ1-1
CASSDSFTTEAFF,TGTGCCAGCAGTGATAGTTTTACGACTGAAGCTTTCTTT,TRBV6-1,.,.,TRBJ1-1
CASSLTHRVLRETQYF,TGTGCCAGCAGCCTAACCCACAGGGTACTCCGGGAGACCCAGTACTTC,TRBV11-2,.,.,TRBJ2-5
CASSLTSTDTQYF,TGTGCCAGCAGCTTAACTAGCACAGATACGCAGTATTTT,TRBV5-5,.,.,TRBJ2-3
CASREIRDREQNTEAFF,TGTGCCAGCAGGGAGATCCGGGACAGGGAGCAGAACACTGAAGCTTTCTTT,TRBV28,TRBD1,.,TRBJ1-1
CASSLGDRPHYGYTF,TGTGCCAGCAGCTTGGGGGACAGGCCCCACTATGGCTACACCTTC,TRBV5-5,TRBD1,once,TRBJ1-2
CASSLDPGSHEQYF,TGTGCCAGCAGCTTAGATCCAGGGTCCCACGAGCAGTACTTC,TRBV11-2,.,.,TRBJ2-7
CASSSGTGFPLGGYTF,TGTGCCAGCAGTTCCGGGACAGGGTTCCCCTTAGGGGGCTACACCTTC,TRBV11-2,TRBD1,.,TRBJ1-2
CASSVGAGGGGYTF,TGTGCCAGCAGTGTTGGGGCAGGGGGCGGTGGCTACACCTTC,TRBV2,TRBD1,.,TRBJ1-2
CASSQTGGAHLF,TGTGCCAGCAGTCAAACGGGAGGGGCTCATCTCTTT,TRBV6-5,.,.,TRBJ1-1
CASSHLSPPGTSGGAITDTQYF,TGCGCCAGCAGCCATCTCTCCCCTCCCGGGACTAGCGGGGGGGCTATTACAGATACGCAGTATTTT,TRBV4-1,TRBD2,few,TRBJ2-3
CASTRLQHRGTEAFF,TGTGCCAGCACTCGTCTCCAACATCGGGGGACTGAAGCTTTCTTT,TRBV19,.,.,TRBJ1-1
CASSYRSSPPEQYF,TGTGCCAGCAGTTACCGGTCTTCGCCCCCCGAGCAGTACTTC,TRBV6-6,.,.,TRBJ2-7
CASSEGWGQNYGYTF,TGTGCCAGCAGTGAAGGATGGGGACAGAACTATGGCTACACCTTC,TRBV6-1,TRBD1,.,TRBJ1-2
CASSSGQLNTEAFF,TGCGCCAGCAGCTCAGGACAGCTGAACACTGAAGCTTTCTTT,TRBV5-1,.,.,TRBJ1-1
CAISERQGAGYGYTF,TGTGCCATCAGTGAGAGACAGGGGGCTGGCTATGGCTACACCTTC,TRBV10-3,TRBD1,.,TRBJ1-2
CASSPDSRNTEAFF,TGCGCCAGCAGCCCGGACAGTCGGAACACTGAAGCTTTCTTT,TRBV5-1,.,.,TRBJ1-1
CASSRSGGSYNEQFF,TGTGCCAGCAGCCGGAGCGGGGGCTCGTACAATGAGCAGTTCTTC,TRBV7-9,TRBD2,few,TRBJ2-1
CASRAATLSSYNSPLHF,TGCGCCAGCAGGGCGGCAACCCTTAGCTCCTATAATTCACCCCTCCACTTT,TRBV5-1,.,.,TRBJ1-6
CASRQSGGVTYGYTF,TGTGCCAGCAGGCAATCAGGGGGCGTTACCTATGGCTACACCTTC,TRBV6-1,TRBD1,.,TRBJ1-2
CASSQVPGQRNQPQHF,TGCGCCAGCAGCCAAGTTCCGGGACAGCGCAATCAGCCCCAGCATTTT,TRBV4-1,TRBD1,.,TRBJ1-5
CASSPRGINEKLFF,TGCGCCAGCAGCCCGCGGGGAATTAATGAAAAACTGTTTTTT,TRBV5-1,.,.,TRBJ1-4
CASSQGRINGYTF,TGCGCCAGCAGTCAGGGAAGGATTAATGGCTACACCTTC,TRBV4-3,.,.,TRBJ1-2
CASSLEWAGNYQPQHF,TGTGCCAGCAGCTTGGAATGGGCAGGGAACTATCAGCCCCAGCATTTT,TRBV5-6,.,.,TRBJ1-5
CAWSRQTNTEAFF,TGTGCCTGGAGTAGACAGACGAACACTGAAGCTTTCTTT,TRBV30,.,.,TRBJ1-1